This T cell receptor beta chain was identified during a study of PD-1 blockade in classical Hodgkin lymphoma. About the research overall: The patients were dosed with nivolumab 3 mg/kg, infused intravenously every 2 weeks. Study-wide results and caveats: Exclusion applied to patients who initiated nivolumab less than 1 year following ASCT. Baseline diversity resembling that of newly diagnosed patients was seen in complete responders.

In regard to this clone: What it binds is unknown.

V dropped 8 bases and J dropped 5 bases, with 15 bases sitting between them. Germline assignment: CDR1 MDHEN and CDR2 SYDVKM. The CDR3 consists of 13 residues. Following autologous stem cell transplantation, relapse occurred in every patient, and exposure to brentuximab vedotin varied. Magnetic negative selection was used to purify CD4+ T cells from thawed PBMCs. Libraries were prepared by immunoSEQ multiplex PCR; TCRdb keeps only in-frame clonotypes and omits some of them. The sample includes thousands of clones, just under 80% of them seen just once. The J gene is TRBJ2-5, the V gene TRBV28; weak D call: TRBD1 (6 bases). The source material was CD4+ T cells from blood, sampled at baseline. This receptor was identified in a human donor with classical Hodgkin lymphoma. CDR3 protein: CASGGGAYETQYF. CDR3 bases: TGTGCCAGCGGTGGGGGCGCTTATGAGACCCAGTACTTC. The full variable domain, rest sourced from reference TRBV28 and TRBJ2-5, is DVKVTQSSRYLVKRTGEKVFLECVQDMDHENMFWYRQDPGLGLRLIYFSYDVKMKEKGDIPEGYSVSREKKERFSLILESASTNQTSMYLCASGGGAYETQYFGPGTRLLVL.